The rows below give T cell receptor beta chains drawn from one sample of a study of PD-L1 blockade in urothelial cancer. TCRdb's copy holds only in-frame clones and misses some; the assay was immunoSEQ multiplex PCR. The data hold some 120,000 clones, with about 89% observed a single time. Material: PBMCs, obtained around atezolizumab (anti-PD-L1) treatment. Receptors originate from a man aged 55 to 69 with urothelial cancer. Both conserved end residues are part of each CDR3. Fields, in order: V gene, D gene, clone size, J gene, CDR3 protein, CDR3 DNA. D genes are given only for firm matches. Size values are once, few and many counts, or a class for expanded clones, and some rows have none.

TRBV5-4	TRBD1	NA	TRBJ2-3	CASSFGQGQDTQYF	TGTGCCAGCAGCTTTGGACAGGGCCAAGATACGCAGTATTTT
TRBV27	NA	NA	TRBJ2-3	CASSHSRPHTDTQYF	TGTGCCAGCAGCCATTCGCGGCCTCACACAGATACGCAGTATTTT
TRBV4-2	TRBD1	NA	TRBJ2-7	CASSQVHDRGREQYF	TGTGCCAGCAGCCAAGTCCACGACAGGGGGCGAGAGCAGTACTTC
TRBV5-4	TRBD2	NA	TRBJ2-5	CASSFLMGLAGPETQYF	TGTGCCAGCAGCTTCCTGATGGGACTAGCGGGGCCAGAGACCCAGTACTTC
TRBV6-6	NA	NA	TRBJ1-4	CASRRLQRTNEKLFF	TGTGCCAGCAGACGCCTCCAGCGAACTAATGAAAAACTGTTTTTT
TRBV11-2	NA	NA	TRBJ2-1	CASSLGGGPYEQFF	TGTGCCAGCAGCTTAGGCGGAGGGCCCTATGAGCAGTTCTTC
TRBV19	NA	NA	TRBJ2-3	CASSIIWGGTSTDTQYF	TGTGCCAGTAGTATAATTTGGGGCGGGACTAGCACAGATACGCAGTATTTT
TRBV4-1	NA	NA	TRBJ1-5	CASSNGGPQHF	TGCGCCAGCAGCAACGGAGGGCCCCAGCATTTT
TRBV18	TRBD2	once	TRBJ2-1	CASSPESAGGYNEQFF	TGTGCCAGCTCCCCCGAGTCAGCGGGGGGATACAATGAGCAGTTCTTC
TRBV18	NA	NA	TRBJ2-7	CASSPRASGGEQYF	TGTGCCAGCTCACCACGTGCAAGCGGAGGCGAGCAGTACTTC
TRBV5-1	NA	NA	TRBJ2-7	CASNSGSSYEQYF	TGCGCCAGCAACTCCGGGAGCTCCTACGAGCAGTACTTC
TRBV5-1	TRBD2	NA	TRBJ2-1	CASSLEVAGGLRHNEQFF	TGCGCCAGCAGCTTGGAGGTAGCGGGAGGTCTGCGGCACAATGAGCAGTTCTTC
TRBV19	TRBD2	NA	TRBJ2-3	CASSTLTSGGLIMADTQYF	TGTGCCAGTAGTACTCTGACTAGCGGGGGCCTTATTATGGCAGATACGCAGTATTTT